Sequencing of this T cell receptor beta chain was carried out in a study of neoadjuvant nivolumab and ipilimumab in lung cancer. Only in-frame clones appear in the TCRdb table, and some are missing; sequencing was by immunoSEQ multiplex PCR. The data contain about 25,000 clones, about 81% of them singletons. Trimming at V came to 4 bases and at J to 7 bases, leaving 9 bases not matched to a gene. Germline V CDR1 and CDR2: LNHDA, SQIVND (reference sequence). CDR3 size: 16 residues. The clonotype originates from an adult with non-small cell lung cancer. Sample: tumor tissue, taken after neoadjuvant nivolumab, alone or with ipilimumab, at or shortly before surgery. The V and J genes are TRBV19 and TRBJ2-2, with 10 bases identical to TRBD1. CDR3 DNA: TGTGCCAGTAGTACCCCCCGGACAGGGGGTATCGGGGAGCTGTTTTTT. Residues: CASSTPRTGGIGELFF.